One and the same sample provided the 32 T cell receptor beta chains below, sequenced in a study of graft-versus-host responses after intestinal transplantation. Their recognized antigens are unknown. Profiled with immunoSEQ multiplex PCR; TCRdb holds only in-frame clones, not every one. The table lists 84,000 or so clones, roughly 92% of them singletons. The sequences come from unstimulated CD4+ T cells sorted from spleen or lymph node cells, collected before intestinal transplant. These receptor sequences come from a human donor who received an intestinal transplant.

The chain is built from TRBV9 and TRBJ1-1, with D hard to call. This CDR3 comprises 13 residues. The V gene's germline CDR1 is SGDLS and CDR2 YYNGEE. Trimming took 3 bases from V and 0 from J, leaving 6 bases between them. The DNA for the CDR3 is TGTGCCAGCAGCGAAAGCCTGAACACTGAAGCTTTCTTT. Its protein is CASSESLNTEAFF.

V is TRBV10-1 and J is TRBJ2-2; D not resolved. Germline values: CDR1 WNHNN, CDR2 SYGVQD (reference sequence). CDR3 length: 13 amino acids. The V and J ends lost 4 bases and 2 bases respectively, with 5 bases between them. The CDR3 sequence is CASSGPNTGELFF. CDR3 sequence (DNA): TGCGCCAGCAGTGGACCTAACACCGGGGAGCTGTTTTTT.

The chain combines TRBV11-2 with TRBJ2-5, with TRBD2 matching 13 bases. The length of the CDR3 is 16 residues. Germline trimming cut 1 base from V and 5 bases from J; bases unmatched to any gene: 4. CDR1 is SGHAT, CDR2 FQNNGV, per germline. The CDR3 sequence is CASSLGGLAGVETQYF. For the CDR3, the DNA is TGTGCCAGCAGCTTAGGCGGACTAGCGGGAGTGGAGACCCAGTACTTC.

The gene calls are TRBV11-3 and TRBJ2-3, with D perhaps assigned TRBD1 or TRBD2 (5 bases each). CDR1 SGHNT and CDR2 YENEEA come from the germline V gene. The CDR3 runs to 14 residues. V lost 5 bases and J 2 bases, leaving 11 bases between the germline ends. For the CDR3, the DNA is TGTGCCAGCAGCGGGGGACGGCTCACAGATACGCAGTATTTT. It specifies CASSGGRLTDTQYF. Combining the CDR3 with reference TRBV11-3 and TRBJ2-3 gives the whole variable domain EAGVVQSPRYKIIEKKQPVAFWCNPISGHNTLYWYLQNLGQGPELLIRYENEEAVDDSQLPKDRFSAERLKGVDSTLKIQPAELGDSAVYLCASSGGRLTDTQYFGPGTRLTVL.

The chain uses TRBV6-5 and TRBJ1-2; TRBD1 is a possible D gene (5 bases). V lost 0 bases and J 1 base, leaving 6 bases between the germline ends. Per the germline V gene, CDR1 is MNHEY and CDR2 is SVGAGI. CDR3 size: 14 residues. In DNA, the CDR3 is TGTGCCAGCAGTTACTCGACAGTTAACTATGGCTACACCTTC. Translating it yields CASSYSTVNYGYTF.

This chain links TRBV7-6 with TRBJ2-1, with 12 bases identical to TRBD2. Trimming removed 1 base from V and 9 bases from J; junction bases left unmatched: 7. The CDR3 runs to 16 residues. CDR1 and CDR2 (germline): SGHVS, FNYEAQ. This CDR3 is CASSLDPSGRALEQFF. DNA of the CDR3: TGTGCCAGCAGCTTAGACCCTAGCGGGAGGGCCCTTGAGCAGTTCTTC.

This clone has only one observation. The chain recombines TRBV5-1 with TRBJ1-4; 7 bases align to TRBD1. Germline V gene lookup returns CDR1 SGHRS and CDR2 YFSETQ. J lost 8 bases, V lost 1 base, and 26 bases had no gene match. This CDR3 has 21 amino acids. The DNA of the CDR3 is TGCGCCAGCAGCTTGATGTCCCCGAACGGACAGGCCCGCTCTATTTTGGAAAAACTGTTTTTT. Translation: CASSLMSPNGQARSILEKLFF.

The chain employs TRBV2 and TRBJ2-3; no clear D. This CDR3 region has 13 residues. Trimming stripped 4 bases from V and 2 bases from J, with 7 bases between. Germline V gene data show CDR1 as SNHLY and CDR2 as FYNNEI. DNA of the CDR3: TGTGCCAGCAGTGTAGTCAACACAGATACGCAGTATTTT. Protein: CASSVVNTDTQYF.

The chain links TRBV29-1 to TRBJ2-3, with TRBD2 identical over 7 bases. The length of the CDR3 is 16 residues. The J segment lost 5 bases and the V segment lost 3 bases, leaving 14 bases of the junction unmatched. CDR1 SQVTM and CDR2 ANQGSEA come from the germline V gene. The CDR3 region has the DNA TGCAGCGTTGACATCGCGACTAGCCCTCAGGGAGATACGCAGTATTTT. Amino acid sequence: CSVDIATSPQGDTQYF.

The rearrangement uses TRBV5-1 and TRBJ1-5; D unclear. The CDR3 runs 13 residues. The germline gives CDR1 SGHRS, CDR2 YFSETQ. Trimming removed 3 bases at V and 4 bases at J, with 8 bases between. CDR3 loop: CASSWGRNQPQHF. Written as DNA, the CDR3 is TGCGCCAGCAGCTGGGGAAGAAATCAGCCCCAGCATTTT.

This rearrangement joins TRBV30 to TRBJ2-1; 11 positions match TRBD2. CDR1 GTSNPN and CDR2 SVGIG come from the germline V gene (reference sequence). V lost 1 base to trimming and J lost 7 bases; unmatched junction nucleotides: 6. The CDR3 is 15 residues long. The chain's CDR3 is CAWSGSTSGGNEQFF. CDR3 sequence (DNA): TGTGCCTGGAGTGGTAGCACTAGCGGGGGTAATGAGCAGTTCTTC.

The chain is built from TRBV6-4 and TRBJ1-4; 7 positions match TRBD1. After removal of 2 bases from V and 4 bases from J, the junction contained 10 bases not matched to a gene. The CDR3 covers 17 residues. In germline, CDR1 is MRHNA, CDR2 SNTAGT. CDR3 in DNA: TGTGCCAGCAGTGACATTTCCACGGGACAGTATAATGAAAAACTGTTTTTT. Its translation is CASSDISTGQYNEKLFF.

The rearrangement links TRBV5-6 to TRBJ2-7, with D maybe TRBD1 (6 bases). Germline-derived CDR1 and CDR2 are SGHDT and YYEEEE. The germline V and J ends were trimmed by 5 bases and 1 base, with 10 bases remaining between them. The length of the CDR3 is 13 residues. The CDR3 protein is CASRTRGSYEQYF. CDR3 bases: TGTGCCAGCAGGACGAGGGGGTCCTACGAGCAGTACTTC.

The rearrangement uses TRBV7-2 and TRBJ1-5; 10 nucleotides align to TRBD1. Germline V CDR1 and CDR2: SGHTA, FQGNSA. V lost 5 bases to trimming and J lost 6 bases; unmatched junction nucleotides: 10. The CDR3 spans 16 residues. CDR3 coding DNA: TGTGCCAGCAGCCAGGGGGTGGGACAGGGGAGTCAGCCCCAGCATTTT. Protein product: CASSQGVGQGSQPQHF.

This clone was picked up a small number of times. The chain is built from TRBV7-9 and TRBJ2-1; 8 bases agree with TRBD2. Germline V gene sequence: CDR1 SEHNR, CDR2 FQNEAQ (reference sequence). The V segment lost 2 bases and the J segment 8 bases; nucleotides outside the gene matches: 5. The CDR3 loop spans 14 amino acids. The CDR3 DNA follows: TGTGCCAGCAGCTTAAAAGCGGGAGCCTATGAGCAGTTCTTC. Translation gives CASSLKAGAYEQFF.

The chain is built from TRBV18 and TRBJ2-7; unclear D gene. CDR3 length equals 14 residues. Trimming shortened V by 0 bases and J by 3 bases, and 9 bases separated the two germline ends. Germline V CDR1 and CDR2: KGHSH, LQKENI. The CDR3 DNA sequence: TGTGCCAGCTCACCACCGGGTAGTCACTACGAGCAGTACTTC. It translates to CASSPPGSHYEQYF.

The V call is TRBV29-1, the J call TRBJ1-1, with D possibly being TRBD1 (5 bases). The CDR3 consists of 10 residues. V was cut by 6 bases and J by 5 bases, with 7 bases left in between. Germline V CDR1 and CDR2: SQVTM, ANQGSEA. The CDR3 sequence: CSVRGTEAFF. Written as DNA, the CDR3 is TGCAGCGTCCGGGGGACTGAAGCTTTCTTT.

This clone qualifies as medium-sized. Germline is not matched at one junction end, which may reflect a read error. This sequence joins TRBV11-2 and TRBJ2-3; 7 bases agree with TRBD1. This CDR3 contains 12 residues. The germline gives CDR1 SGHAT, CDR2 FQNNGV. This CDR3 reads CASSVDRDTQYF. The CDR3 bases are TGTGCCAGCAGCGTAGACAGGGACACGCAGTATTTT.

The chain recombines TRBV6-5 with TRBJ2-1; D is undetermined. This CDR3 has 13 residues. Looked up from germline, CDR1 is MNHEY and CDR2 is SVGAGI. Trimming cost V 6 bases and J 9 bases, with 15 bases left between them. CDR3 protein: CASSPELRSEQFF. The CDR3 nucleotides are TGTGCCAGCAGCCCCGAACTTCGATCTGAGCAGTTCTTC.

The rearrangement uses TRBV5-1 and TRBJ2-3; D is unclear. V shed 4 bases and J shed 2 bases, with 14 bases lying between them. Germline loops: CDR1 SGHRS, CDR2 YFSETQ. This CDR3 contains 15 residues. Written as DNA, the CDR3 is TGCGCCAGCAGCCGGGTGGGGTTTGACACAGATACGCAGTATTTT. It is translated as CASSRVGFDTDTQYF. Filled out from reference TRBV5-1 and TRBJ2-3, the complete variable domain reads KAGVTQTPRYLIKTRGQQVTLSCSPISGHRSVSWYQQTPGQGLQFLFEYFSETQRNKGNFPGRFSGRQFSNSRSEMNVSTLELGDSALYLCASSRVGFDTDTQYFGPGTRLTVL.

The rearrangement uses TRBV29-1 and TRBJ2-7; D is possibly TRBD2 (5 bases). The CDR3 consists of 11 residues. V gave up 3 bases and J gave up 3 bases, with 6 bases separating them. Germline loops: CDR1 SQVTM, CDR2 ANQGSEA. CDR3 sequence (DNA): TGCAGCGTTGATGAGGGCTACGAGCAGTACTTC. Protein: CSVDEGYEQYF.

The chain has TRBV5-1 and TRBJ2-7; possible D gene TRBD1, 6 bases. Per the germline V gene, CDR1 is SGHRS and CDR2 is YFSETQ. Trimming removed 2 bases at V and 0 bases at J, with 12 bases between. This CDR3 has 15 amino acids. CDR3 DNA: TGCGCCAGCAGCTTTTGGGGGCTCCCCTCCTACGAGCAGTACTTC. Translation: CASSFWGLPSYEQYF. The variable domain in full, with the rest retrieved from reference TRBV5-1 and TRBJ2-7, is KAGVTQTPRYLIKTRGQQVTLSCSPISGHRSVSWYQQTPGQGLQFLFEYFSETQRNKGNFPGRFSGRQFSNSRSEMNVSTLELGDSALYLCASSFWGLPSYEQYFGPGTRLTVT.

This sequence joins TRBV5-8 and TRBJ2-2; the match to TRBD1 covers 7 bases. The ends lost 4 bases at V and 1 base at J; junction bases unmatched: 4. The CDR3 sequence is 15 residues long. From germline, CDR1 is SGHTS and CDR2 YDEGEE. CDR3 protein: CASSPYRGNTGELFF. DNA of the CDR3: TGTGCCAGCAGCCCGTACAGGGGGAACACCGGGGAGCTGTTTTTT.

V and J are TRBV4-2 and TRBJ2-7, with 8 bases that match TRBD2. There are 17 residues in the CDR3. Germline trimming cut 0 bases from V and 0 bases from J; bases unmatched to any gene: 7. The germline gives CDR1 LGHNA, CDR2 YNFKEQ. This CDR3 is CASSQDTSSGGSYEQYF. In DNA form, the CDR3 reads TGTGCCAGCAGCCAAGATACCTCAAGCGGGGGCTCCTACGAGCAGTACTTC.

This chain uses TRBV19 with TRBJ1-6; D is ambiguous. CDR3 length: 15 residues. Germline V gene data show CDR1 as LNHDA and CDR2 as SQIVND (reference sequence). The V and J ends lost 5 bases and 4 bases respectively, with 12 bases between them. The CDR3 DNA reads as TGTGCCAGTAGTCCTTGGACGGATTATAATTCACCCCTCCACTTT. Translation gives CASSPWTDYNSPLHF.

CDR3 sequence reads: CASTQGHGFNYGYTF. In nucleotides, the CDR3 is TGTGCCAGCACCCAAGGCCACGGTTTTAACTATGGCTACACCTTC. The chain links TRBV6-1 to TRBJ1-2; D gene ambiguous. Deletions cut 7 bases from V and 1 base from J, with 16 bases between. This CDR3 region has 15 residues. The germline gives CDR1 MNHNS, CDR2 SASEGT.

J is TRBJ2-7 and V is TRBV29-1; possibly TRBD2 for D (6 bases). The CDR3 runs to 11 residues. From germline, CDR1 is SQVTM and CDR2 ANQGSEA. Trimming cost V 4 bases and J 6 bases, with 10 bases left between them. DNA of the CDR3: TGCAGCGTTGTAGGAGGGACCGAGCAGTACTTC. It codes for CSVVGGTEQYF.

This clone was observed a single time. The CDR3: CASSHSGRSSYNEQFF. CDR3 DNA: TGTGCCAGCAGCCATAGCGGGAGGAGCTCCTACAATGAGCAGTTCTTC. The chain combines TRBV7-6 with TRBJ2-1; 10 positions agree with TRBD2. This CDR3 is 16 amino acids long. V shed 5 bases, J shed 0 bases, and the junction held 4 bases outside the gene matches. Germline CDR1 is SGHVS and CDR2 is FNYEAQ.

V gene TRBV5-1 combines with J gene TRBJ2-3; the match to TRBD2 covers 10 bases. From germline, CDR1 is SGHRS and CDR2 YFSETQ. After removal of 4 bases from V and 2 bases from J, the junction contained 4 bases not matched to a gene. There are 15 residues in the CDR3. The CDR3 region is CASSRGLANTDTQYF. CDR3 in DNA: TGCGCCAGCAGCCGGGGACTAGCGAACACAGATACGCAGTATTTT.

The rearrangement uses TRBV18 and TRBJ1-4, with D possibly TRBD1 on 6 matching bases. V was clipped by 2 bases and J by 5 bases, with 21 bases between them. The CDR3 is 18 amino acids. Germline V gene sequence: CDR1 KGHSH, CDR2 LQKENI. CDR3 in DNA: TGTGCCAGCTCACCAAACCCGAGCGGGGGGCAGATAAATGAAAAACTGTTTTTT. It codes for CASSPNPSGGQINEKLFF.

This sequence joins TRBV18 and TRBJ1-6; a possible D gene is TRBD1 (6 bases). Germline CDR1 KGHSH, CDR2 LQKENI. V lost 3 bases, J lost 4 bases, and 10 bases lay in between. The CDR3 totals 15 residues. This CDR3 is CASSPKTGYNSPLHF. The CDR3 nucleotides are TGTGCCAGCTCACCCAAAACAGGGTATAATTCACCCCTCCACTTT.

The chain couples TRBV10-3 to TRBJ1-2; no clear D gene. The length of the CDR3 is 13 residues. Germline V CDR1 and CDR2: ENHRY, SYGVKD. Trimming stripped 0 bases from V and 4 bases from J, with 6 bases between. The CDR3 nucleotides are TGTGCCATCAGTGAGTCCACCCTCTATGGCTACACCTTC. Translated: CAISESTLYGYTF.